Described below is a single TCR beta chain sequence and its context. Its antigen remains unknown. The data were produced by immunoSEQ multiplex PCR, yet TCRdb's version contains in-frame clones alone and is incomplete. The repertoire holds some 1 million clones, around 76% seen once, with around 1.5% in the top ten. This sample is drawn from a study of shared clonotypes between healthy human individuals. Findings and limits, study-wide: Although depth was large, rarefaction showed that sequencing of the sorted subsets was incomplete.

V was clipped by 4 bases and J by 4 bases; unmatched bases: 6. The length of the CDR3 is 14 residues. The germline V gene has CDR1 SGHNT and CDR2 YYREEE (reference sequence). The clonotype originates from a man younger than 30 in good health. The sequenced material came from memory CD4+ T cells sorted from blood. Described subset: CD45RA-negative fraction. This chain joins TRBV5-4 and TRBJ2-5; 8 positions agree with TRBD1. CDR3 amino acids: CASSQAGQGETQYF. DNA for the CDR3: TGTGCCAGCAGCCAAGCCGGACAGGGAGAGACCCAGTACTTC.